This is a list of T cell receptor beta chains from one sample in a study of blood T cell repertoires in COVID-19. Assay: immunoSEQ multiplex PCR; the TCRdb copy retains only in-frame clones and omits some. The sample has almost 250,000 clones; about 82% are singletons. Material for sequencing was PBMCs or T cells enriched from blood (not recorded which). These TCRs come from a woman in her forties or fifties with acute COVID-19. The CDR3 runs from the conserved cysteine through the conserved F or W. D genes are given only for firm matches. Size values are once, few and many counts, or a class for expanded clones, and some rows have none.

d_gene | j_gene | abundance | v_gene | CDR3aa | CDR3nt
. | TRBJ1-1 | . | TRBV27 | CASSFGYGTEAFF | TGTGCCAGCAGTTTCGGTTACGGCACTGAAGCTTTCTTT
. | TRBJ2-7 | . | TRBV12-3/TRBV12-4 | CASTALGGYEQYF | TGTGCCAGCACAGCCTTGGGAGGTTACGAGCAGTACTTC
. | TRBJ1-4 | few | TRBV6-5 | CASSYDRRFGKLFF | TGTGCCAGCAGTTACGACAGGAGGTTCGGAAAACTGTTTTTT
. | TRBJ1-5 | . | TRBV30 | CAWKDQGRNQPQHF | TGTGCCTGGAAAGACCAGGGAAGGAATCAGCCCCAGCATTTT
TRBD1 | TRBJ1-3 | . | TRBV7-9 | CASSRGQGGTGNTIYF | TGTGCCAGCAGCCGAGGACAGGGGGGAACGGGAAACACCATATATTTT
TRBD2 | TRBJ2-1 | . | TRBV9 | CASSPRLAGGGNEQFF | TGTGCCAGCAGCCCCCGACTAGCGGGGGGCGGGAATGAGCAGTTCTTC
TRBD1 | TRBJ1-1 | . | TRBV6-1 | CASSEAPDRGSEAFF | TGTGCCAGCAGTGAAGCCCCCGACAGGGGGTCGGAAGCTTTCTTT
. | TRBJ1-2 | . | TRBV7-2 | CASSPEADTNYGYTF | TGTGCCAGCAGCCCCGAGGCGGACACCAACTATGGCTACACCTTC
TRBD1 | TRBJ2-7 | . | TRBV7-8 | CASSLGPGGPYEQYF | TGTGCCAGCAGCTTAGGGCCAGGGGGTCCCTACGAGCAGTACTTC
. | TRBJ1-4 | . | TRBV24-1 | CATSDLQLGLCNEKLFF | TGTGCCACCAGTGATTTGCAACTGGGACTCTGCAATGAAAAACTGTTTTTT
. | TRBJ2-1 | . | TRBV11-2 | CASSLLDNEQFF | TGTGCCAGCAGCCTTCTAGACAATGAGCAGTTCTTC
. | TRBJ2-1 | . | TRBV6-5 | CATIEAGREFF | TGTGCCACCATCGAGGCAGGCCGGGAATTCTTC
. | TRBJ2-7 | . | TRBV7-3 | CASSPQGPSSYEQYF | TGTGCCAGCAGCCCCCAGGGGCCTAGCTCCTACGAGCAGTACTTC
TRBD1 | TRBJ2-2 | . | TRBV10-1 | CASSESWGQGTARSTGELFF | TGCGCCAGCAGTGAGAGTTGGGGACAGGGGACCGCAAGGTCCACCGGGGAGCTGTTTTTT
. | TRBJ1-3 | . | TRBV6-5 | CASCSSGSGNTIYF | TGTGCCAGCTGTTCTTCAGGATCCGGAAACACCATATATTTT
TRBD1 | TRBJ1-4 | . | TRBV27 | CASSSLGQGHEKLFF | TGTGCCAGCAGTTCTTTAGGACAGGGGCATGAAAAACTGTTTTTT
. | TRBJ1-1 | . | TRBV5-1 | CASSLDSQDLNTEAFF | TGCGCCAGCAGCTTGGACAGTCAAGATTTGAACACTGAAGCTTTCTTT
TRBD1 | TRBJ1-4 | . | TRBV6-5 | CASSYATRGQAGKLFF | TGTGCCAGCAGTTACGCTACCAGGGGGCAGGCTGGAAAACTGTTTTTT
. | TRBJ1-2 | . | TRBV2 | CASSESTGSRGYTF | TGTGCCAGCAGTGAATCAACAGGGTCGCGTGGCTACACCTTC
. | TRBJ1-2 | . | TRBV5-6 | CASSPRGAYGYTF | TGTGCCAGCAGCCCGCGGGGGGCCTATGGCTACACCTTC
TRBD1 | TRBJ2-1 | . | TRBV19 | CASSVGQHHNEQFF | TGTGCCAGTAGTGTGGGACAGCACCACAATGAGCAGTTCTTC
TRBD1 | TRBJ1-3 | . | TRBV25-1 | CATRDNTGGGNTIYF | TGTGCCACCCGAGATAATACAGGGGGTGGAAACACCATATATTTT
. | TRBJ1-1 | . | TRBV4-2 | CASSQGSLGAEAFF | TGTGCCAGCAGCCAAGGCAGTCTAGGGGCTGAAGCTTTCTTT
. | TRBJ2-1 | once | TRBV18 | CASSRTIVSSYNEQFF | TGTGCCAGCTCTAGGACTATCGTTAGCTCCTACAATGAGCAGTTCTTC
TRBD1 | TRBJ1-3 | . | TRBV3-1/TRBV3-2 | CASSQQGAPGNTIYF | TGTGCCAGCAGCCAACAGGGGGCGCCGGGAAACACCATATATTTT
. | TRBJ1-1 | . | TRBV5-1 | CASSLAQITEAFF | TGCGCCAGCAGCTTGGCACAGATCACTGAAGCTTTCTTT
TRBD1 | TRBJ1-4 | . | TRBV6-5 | CATTGDHATNEKLFF | TGTGCCACCACAGGGGACCATGCAACTAATGAAAAACTGTTTTTT
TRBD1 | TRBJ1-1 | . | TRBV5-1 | CASSLEGQGAKEAFF | TGCGCCAGCAGCTTGGAGGGACAGGGGGCTAAAGAAGCTTTCTTT
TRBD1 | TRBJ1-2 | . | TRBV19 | CASSPGTVSPYGYTF | TGTGCCAGTAGTCCTGGGACAGTCAGTCCCTATGGCTACACCTTC
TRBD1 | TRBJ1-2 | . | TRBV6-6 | CASARPGQGGGYTF | TGTGCCAGCGCCCGCCCGGGACAGGGGGGCGGCTACACCTTC
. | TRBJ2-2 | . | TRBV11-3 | CASSFAGGYTGELFF | TGTGCCAGCAGCTTCGCAGGGGGGTACACCGGGGAGCTGTTTTTT
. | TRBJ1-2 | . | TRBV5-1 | CASSLDLPANYGYTF | TGCGCCAGCAGCTTGGATTTGCCAGCTAACTATGGCTACACCTTC
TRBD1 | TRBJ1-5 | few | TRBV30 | CAWSPTGGNQPQHF | TGTGCCTGGAGTCCCACAGGGGGAAATCAGCCCCAGCATTTT
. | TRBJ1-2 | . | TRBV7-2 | CASGSWANGYTF | TGTGCCAGCGGGAGTTGGGCTAATGGCTACACCTTC
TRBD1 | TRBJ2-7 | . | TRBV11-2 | CASGSGPGQPYMYEQYF | TGTGCCAGCGGGAGTGGACCGGGACAGCCCTACATGTACGAGCAGTACTTC
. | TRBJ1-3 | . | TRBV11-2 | CASSLGLGSGNTIYF | TGTGCCAGCAGCTTGGGACTCGGCTCTGGAAACACCATATATTTT
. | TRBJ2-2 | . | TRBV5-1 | CASSLEWGLAGELFF | TGCGCCAGCAGCTTGGAGTGGGGACTCGCCGGGGAGCTGTTTTTT
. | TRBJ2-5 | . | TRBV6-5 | CASNGGRRTQETQYF | TGTGCCAGCAACGGGGGGCGGAGGACACAAGAGACCCAGTACTTC
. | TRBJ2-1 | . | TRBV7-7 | CASTPVEGRGSYNEQFF | TGTGCCAGCACCCCAGTGGAGGGGCGGGGATCCTACAATGAGCAGTTCTTC
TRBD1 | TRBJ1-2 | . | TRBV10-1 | CASSDDRGIGGYTF | TGCGCCAGCAGTGATGACAGGGGGATAGGTGGCTACACCTTC
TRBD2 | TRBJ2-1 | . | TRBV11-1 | CASSLRTSGGYNEQFF | TGTGCCAGCAGCTTAAGGACTAGCGGGGGTTACAATGAGCAGTTCTTC
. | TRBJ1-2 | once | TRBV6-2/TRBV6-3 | CASSYRSPSDGYTF | TGTGCCAGCAGTTACAGGTCCCCGAGCGATGGCTACACCTTC
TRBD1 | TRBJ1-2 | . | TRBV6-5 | CASRPGGGLGYTF | TGTGCCAGTCGTCCCGGAGGGGGCCTGGGCTACACCTTC
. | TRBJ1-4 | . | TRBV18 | CASSPLQGGAFNEKLFF | TGTGCCAGCTCACCATTACAGGGTGGAGCGTTTAATGAAAAACTGTTTTTT
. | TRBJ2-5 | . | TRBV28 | CASSSTSGLRETQYF | TGTGCCAGCAGTTCAACTTCGGGACTCCGGGAGACCCAGTACTTC
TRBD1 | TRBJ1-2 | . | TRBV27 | CASSSDRGPAYGYTF | TGTGCCAGCAGTTCGGACAGGGGGCCCGCCTATGGCTACACCTTC
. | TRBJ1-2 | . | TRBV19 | CASSKTVVDYGYTF | TGTGCCAGTAGTAAAACGGTAGTGGACTATGGCTACACCTTC
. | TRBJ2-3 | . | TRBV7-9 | CASSLEAVKGYF | TGTGCCAGCAGCTTAGAGGCGGTCAAAGGGTATTTT